These 4 T cell receptor beta chains originate from one sample sequenced in a study of Graves' ophthalmopathy and Graves' hyperthyroidism. Using RNA transcripts, the TCR beta CDR3 regions were amplified. Scientists carried out first-round RT-PCR using HTBI primers and then a second-round multiplex PCR. TCRdb re-analysed the multiplex PCR reads in MiXCR, keeping a single row per CDR3 protein. The sample comprises 660,000 or so distinct CDR3 sequences, roughly 41% of which are singletons, and roughly 3% rests with the top ten. The sequencing sample was made of peripheral blood. The receptors derive from an adult man with Graves' ophthalmopathy.

This clonotype was seen ten or more times. The chain links TRBV7-3 to TRBJ1-2; no definite D call. The germline V and J ends were trimmed by 6 bases and 6 bases, with 14 bases remaining between them. The CDR3 consists of 13 residues. Germline assignment: CDR1 SGHTA and CDR2 FQGTGA. This CDR3 reads CASSRTAEDGYTF. CDR3 bases: TGTGCCAGCAGTCGGACGGCTGAGGATGGCTACACCTTC.

The chain joins TRBV15 to TRBJ1-5; no clear D. Looked up from germline, CDR1 is LNHNV and CDR2 is YYDKDF (reference sequence). V shed 1 base and J shed 11 bases, with 9 bases lying between them. The CDR3 has 12 amino acids. CDR3 DNA: TGTGCCACCAGCAGAGCCCAAGAGACCCAGCATTTT. Translation: CATSRAQETQHF.

The chain carries TRBV29-1 and TRBJ1-3; TRBD1 agrees at 11 bases. After removal of 4 bases from V and 8 bases from J, the junction contained 10 bases not matched to a gene. Germline V gene lookup returns CDR1 SQVTM and CDR2 ANQGSEA. The CDR3 length is 15 residues. CDR3: CSVVGQGVGGYTIYF. In DNA form, the CDR3 reads TGCAGCGTTGTGGGACAGGGGGTCGGAGGCTACACCATATATTTT.

V is TRBV29-1 and J is TRBJ1-1; 11 bases map to TRBD1. The CDR3 sequence is 14 residues long. V was pared by 7 bases and J by 4 bases, with 8 bases of the junction left unmatched. The germline gives CDR1 SQVTM, CDR2 ANQGSEA. For the CDR3, the DNA is TGCAGCGCCAAGGACAGGGGGCGCATCACTGAAGCTTTCTTT. It translates to CSAKDRGRITEAFF.